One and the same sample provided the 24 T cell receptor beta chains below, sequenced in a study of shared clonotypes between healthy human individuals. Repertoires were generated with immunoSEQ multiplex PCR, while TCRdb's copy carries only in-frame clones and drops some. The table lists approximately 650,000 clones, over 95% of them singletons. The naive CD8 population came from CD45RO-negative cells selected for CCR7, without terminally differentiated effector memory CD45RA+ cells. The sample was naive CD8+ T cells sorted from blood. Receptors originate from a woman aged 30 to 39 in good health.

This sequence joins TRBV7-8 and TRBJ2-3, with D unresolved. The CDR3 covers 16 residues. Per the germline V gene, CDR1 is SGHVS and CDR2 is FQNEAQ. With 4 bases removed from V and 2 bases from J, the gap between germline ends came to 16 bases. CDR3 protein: CASSSARLSDTDTQYF. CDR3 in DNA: TGTGCCAGCAGCTCCGCTCGACTCAGCGACACAGATACGCAGTATTTT.

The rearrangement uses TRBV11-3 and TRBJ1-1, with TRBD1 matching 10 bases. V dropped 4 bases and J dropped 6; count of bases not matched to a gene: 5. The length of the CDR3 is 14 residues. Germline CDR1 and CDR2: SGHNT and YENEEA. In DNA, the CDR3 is TGTGCCAGCAGCTCGGGACAGGGGTTATCTGAAGCTTTCTTT. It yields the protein CASSSGQGLSEAFF.

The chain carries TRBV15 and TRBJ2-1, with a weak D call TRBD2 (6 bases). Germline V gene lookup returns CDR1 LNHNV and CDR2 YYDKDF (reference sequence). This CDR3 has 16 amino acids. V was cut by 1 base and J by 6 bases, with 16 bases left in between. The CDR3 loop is CATSRGTTGRVNEQFF. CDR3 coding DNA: TGTGCCACCAGCAGAGGGACTACCGGAAGGGTCAATGAGCAGTTCTTC. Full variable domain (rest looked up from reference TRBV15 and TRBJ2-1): DAMVIQNPRYQVTQFGKPVTLSCSQTLNHNVMYWYQQKSSQAPKLLFHYYDKDFNNEADTPDNFQSRRPNTSFCFLDIRSPGLGDTAMYLCATSRGTTGRVNEQFFGPGTRLTVL.

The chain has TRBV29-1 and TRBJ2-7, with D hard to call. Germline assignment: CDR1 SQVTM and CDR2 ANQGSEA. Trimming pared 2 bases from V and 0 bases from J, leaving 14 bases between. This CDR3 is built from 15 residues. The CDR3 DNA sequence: TGCAGCGTTGAAAGGGTTAACTCCCACTCCTACGAGCAGTACTTC. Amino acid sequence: CSVERVNSHSYEQYF.

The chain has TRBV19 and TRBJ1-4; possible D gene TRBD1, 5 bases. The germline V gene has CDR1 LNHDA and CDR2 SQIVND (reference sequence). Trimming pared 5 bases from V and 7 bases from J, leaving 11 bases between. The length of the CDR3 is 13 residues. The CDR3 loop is CASSLGLFEKLFF. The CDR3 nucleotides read TGTGCCAGTAGTTTGGGACTGTTTGAAAAACTGTTTTTT.

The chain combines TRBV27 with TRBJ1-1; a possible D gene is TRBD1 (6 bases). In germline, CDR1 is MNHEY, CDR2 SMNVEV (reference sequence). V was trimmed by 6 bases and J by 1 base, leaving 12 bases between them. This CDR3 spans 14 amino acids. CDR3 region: CASRRGQSNTEAFF. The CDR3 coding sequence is TGTGCCAGCAGAAGAGGACAGTCGAACACTGAAGCTTTCTTT.

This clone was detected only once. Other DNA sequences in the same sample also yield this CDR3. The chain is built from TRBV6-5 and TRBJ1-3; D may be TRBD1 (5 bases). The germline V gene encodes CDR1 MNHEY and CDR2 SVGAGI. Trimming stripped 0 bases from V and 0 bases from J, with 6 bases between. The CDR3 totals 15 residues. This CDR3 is CASSYSGGSGNTIYF. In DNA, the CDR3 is TGTGCCAGCAGTTACTCGGGGGGCTCTGGAAACACCATATATTTT.

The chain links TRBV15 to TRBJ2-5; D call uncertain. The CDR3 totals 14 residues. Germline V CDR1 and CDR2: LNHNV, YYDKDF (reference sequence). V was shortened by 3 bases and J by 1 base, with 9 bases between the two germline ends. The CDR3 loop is CATSSLWGQETQYF. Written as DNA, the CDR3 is TGTGCCACCAGCAGTTTGTGGGGCCAAGAGACCCAGTACTTC.

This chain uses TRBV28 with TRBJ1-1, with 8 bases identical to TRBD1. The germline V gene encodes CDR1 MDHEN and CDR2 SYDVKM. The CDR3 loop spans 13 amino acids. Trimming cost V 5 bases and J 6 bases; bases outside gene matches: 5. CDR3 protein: CASSQAQGAEAFF. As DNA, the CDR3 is TGTGCCAGCAGTCAGGCACAGGGGGCTGAAGCTTTCTTT.

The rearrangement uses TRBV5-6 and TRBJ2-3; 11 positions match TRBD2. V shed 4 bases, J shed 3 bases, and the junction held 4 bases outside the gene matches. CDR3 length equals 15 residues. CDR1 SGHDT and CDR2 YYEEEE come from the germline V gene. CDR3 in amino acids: CASSPWTSGTDTQYF. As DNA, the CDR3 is TGTGCCAGCAGCCCGTGGACTAGCGGGACAGATACGCAGTATTTT. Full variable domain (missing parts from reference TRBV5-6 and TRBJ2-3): DAGVTQSPTHLIKTRGQQVTLRCSPKSGHDTVSWYQQALGQGPQFIFQYYEEEERQRGNFPDRFSGHQFPNYSSELNVNALLLGDSALYLCASSPWTSGTDTQYFGPGTRLTVL.

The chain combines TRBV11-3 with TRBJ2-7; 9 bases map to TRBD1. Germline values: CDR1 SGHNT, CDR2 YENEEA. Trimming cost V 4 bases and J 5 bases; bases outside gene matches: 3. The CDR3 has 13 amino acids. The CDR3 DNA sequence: TGTGCCAGCAGCTACGGGACAGGGAACGAGCAGTACTTC. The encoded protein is CASSYGTGNEQYF.

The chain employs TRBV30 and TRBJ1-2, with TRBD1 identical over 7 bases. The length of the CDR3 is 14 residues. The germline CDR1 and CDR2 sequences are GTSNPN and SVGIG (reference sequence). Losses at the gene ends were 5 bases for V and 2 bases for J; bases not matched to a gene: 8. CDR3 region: CAWVGPQGNYGYTF. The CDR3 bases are TGTGCCTGGGTAGGCCCACAGGGGAACTATGGCTACACCTTC.

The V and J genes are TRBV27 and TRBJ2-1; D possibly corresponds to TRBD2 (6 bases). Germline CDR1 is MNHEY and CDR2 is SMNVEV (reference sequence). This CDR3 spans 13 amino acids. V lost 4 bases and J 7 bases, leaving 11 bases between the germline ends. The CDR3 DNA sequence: TGTGCCAGCAGTTGGGACTCCTGGAATGAGCAGTTCTTC. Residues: CASSWDSWNEQFF.

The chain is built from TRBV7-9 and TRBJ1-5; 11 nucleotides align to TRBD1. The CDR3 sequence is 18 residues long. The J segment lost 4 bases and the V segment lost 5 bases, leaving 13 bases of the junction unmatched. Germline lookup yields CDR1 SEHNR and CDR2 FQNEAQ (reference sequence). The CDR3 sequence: CASSATEDRGPENQPQHF. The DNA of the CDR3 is TGTGCCAGCAGCGCCACGGAGGACAGGGGGCCAGAGAATCAGCCCCAGCATTTT.

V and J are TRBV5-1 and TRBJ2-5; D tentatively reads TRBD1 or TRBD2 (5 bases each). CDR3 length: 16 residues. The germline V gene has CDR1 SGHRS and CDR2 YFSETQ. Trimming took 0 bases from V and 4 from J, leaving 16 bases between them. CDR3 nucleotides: TGCGCCAGCAGCTTGGCCCTCGGGGCAGTTGGAGAGACCCAGTACTTC. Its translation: CASSLALGAVGETQYF.

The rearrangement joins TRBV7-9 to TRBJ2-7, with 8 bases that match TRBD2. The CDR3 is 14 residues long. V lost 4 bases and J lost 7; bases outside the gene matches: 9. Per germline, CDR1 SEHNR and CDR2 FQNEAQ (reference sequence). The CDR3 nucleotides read TGTGCCAGCAGCTCGGGACTAGACTCGGGTGAGCAGTACTTC. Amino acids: CASSSGLDSGEQYF.

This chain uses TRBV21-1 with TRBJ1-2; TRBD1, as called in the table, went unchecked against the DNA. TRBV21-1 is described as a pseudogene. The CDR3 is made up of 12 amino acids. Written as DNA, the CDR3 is TGTGCCAGCAGCAAACAGGGGACTGGCTACACCTTC. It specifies CASSKQGTGYTF.

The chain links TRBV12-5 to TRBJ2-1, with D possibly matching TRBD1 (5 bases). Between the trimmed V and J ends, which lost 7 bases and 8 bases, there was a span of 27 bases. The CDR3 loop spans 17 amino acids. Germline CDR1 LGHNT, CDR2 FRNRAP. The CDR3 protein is CASAEGRVLSRGDEQFF. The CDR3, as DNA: TGTGCTAGTGCCGAAGGTAGGGTCCTATCTAGGGGCGATGAGCAGTTCTTC.

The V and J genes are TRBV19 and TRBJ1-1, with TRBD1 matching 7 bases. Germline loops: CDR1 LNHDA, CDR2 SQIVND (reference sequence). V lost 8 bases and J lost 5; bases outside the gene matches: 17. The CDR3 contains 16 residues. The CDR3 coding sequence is TGTGCCAGTCTGGGGGACAGTTATACCTCGGGGACTGAAGCTTTCTTT. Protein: CASLGDSYTSGTEAFF.

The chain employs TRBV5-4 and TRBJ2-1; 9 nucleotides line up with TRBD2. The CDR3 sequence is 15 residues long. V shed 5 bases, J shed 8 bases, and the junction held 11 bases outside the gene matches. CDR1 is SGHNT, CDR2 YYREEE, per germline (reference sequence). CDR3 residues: CASSRQREAGDEQFF. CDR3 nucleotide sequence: TGTGCCAGCAGTCGTCAGCGGGAGGCTGGGGATGAGCAGTTCTTC.

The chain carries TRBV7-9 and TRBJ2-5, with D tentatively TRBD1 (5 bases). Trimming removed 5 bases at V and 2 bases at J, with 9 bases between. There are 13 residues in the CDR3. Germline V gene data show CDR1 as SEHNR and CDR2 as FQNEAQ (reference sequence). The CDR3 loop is CASSTTVQETQYF. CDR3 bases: TGTGCCAGCAGCACGACAGTACAAGAGACCCAGTACTTC.

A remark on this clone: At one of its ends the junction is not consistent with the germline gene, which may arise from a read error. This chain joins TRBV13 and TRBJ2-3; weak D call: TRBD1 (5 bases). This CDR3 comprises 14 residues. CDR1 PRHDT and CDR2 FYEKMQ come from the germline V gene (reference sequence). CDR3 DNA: TGTGCCAGCAGCTTATTTCAGGGCACGGATACGCAGTATTTT. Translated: CASSLFQGTDTQYF. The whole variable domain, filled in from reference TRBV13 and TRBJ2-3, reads AAGVIQSPRHLIKEKRETATLKCYPIPRHDTVYWYQQGPGQDPQFLISFYEKMQSDKGSIPDRFSAQQFSDYHSELNMSSLELGDSALYFCASSLFQGTDTQYFGPGTRLTVL.

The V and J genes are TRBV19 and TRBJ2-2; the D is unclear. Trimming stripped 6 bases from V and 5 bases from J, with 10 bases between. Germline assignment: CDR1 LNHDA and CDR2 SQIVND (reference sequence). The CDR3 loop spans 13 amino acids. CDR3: CASSLHLTGELFF. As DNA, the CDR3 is TGTGCCAGTAGCCTACACTTAACCGGGGAGCTGTTTTTT.

This CDR3 is CASMGVESGQYF. DNA for the CDR3: TGTGCCAGCATGGGGGTTGAAAGCGGGCAATACTTC. This sequence joins TRBV6-6 and TRBJ2-7; tentatively, D is TRBD2 (6 bases). Per the germline V gene, CDR1 is MNHNY and CDR2 is SVGAGI (reference sequence). The V and J ends lost 7 bases and 13 bases respectively, with 20 bases between them. The CDR3 has 12 residues.